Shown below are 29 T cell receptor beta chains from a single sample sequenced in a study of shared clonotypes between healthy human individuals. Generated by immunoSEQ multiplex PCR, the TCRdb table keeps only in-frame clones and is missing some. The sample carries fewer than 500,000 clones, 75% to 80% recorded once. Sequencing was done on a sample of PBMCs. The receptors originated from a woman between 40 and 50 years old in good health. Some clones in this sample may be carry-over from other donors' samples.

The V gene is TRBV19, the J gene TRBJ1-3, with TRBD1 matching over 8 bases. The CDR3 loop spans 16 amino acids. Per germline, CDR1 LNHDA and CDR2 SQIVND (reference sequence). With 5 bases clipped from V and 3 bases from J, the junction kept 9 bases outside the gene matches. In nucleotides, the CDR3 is TGTGCCAGTAGTCGTGCAGGGGGCCTAGGTGGAAACACCATATATTTT. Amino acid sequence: CASSRAGGLGGNTIYF.

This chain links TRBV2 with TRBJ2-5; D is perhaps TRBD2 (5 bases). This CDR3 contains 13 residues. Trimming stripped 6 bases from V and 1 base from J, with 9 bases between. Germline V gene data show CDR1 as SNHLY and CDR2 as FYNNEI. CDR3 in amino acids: CASRRDIQETQYF. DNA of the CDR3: TGTGCCAGCAGGAGGGATATCCAAGAGACCCAGTACTTC.

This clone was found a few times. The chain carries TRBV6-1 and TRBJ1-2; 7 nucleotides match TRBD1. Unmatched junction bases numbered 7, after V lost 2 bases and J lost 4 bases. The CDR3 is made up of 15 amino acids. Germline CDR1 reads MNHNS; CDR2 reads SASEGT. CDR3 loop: CASSESQGQFYGYTF. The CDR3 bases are TGTGCCAGCAGTGAATCCCAGGGACAGTTCTATGGCTACACCTTC.

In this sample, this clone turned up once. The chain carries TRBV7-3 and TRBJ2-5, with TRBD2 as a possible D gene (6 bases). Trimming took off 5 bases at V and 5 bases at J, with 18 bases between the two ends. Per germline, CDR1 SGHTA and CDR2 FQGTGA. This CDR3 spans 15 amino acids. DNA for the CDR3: TGTGCCAGCAGCCCCCAGCATGGGGGGTTGGAGACCCAGTACTTC. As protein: CASSPQHGGLETQYF.

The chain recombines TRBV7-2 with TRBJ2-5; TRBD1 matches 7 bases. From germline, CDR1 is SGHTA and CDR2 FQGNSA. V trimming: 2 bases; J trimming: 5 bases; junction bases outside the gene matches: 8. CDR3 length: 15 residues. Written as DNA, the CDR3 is TGTGCCAGCAGCTTAAATAAGGGGGCGGGCGAGACCCAGTACTTC. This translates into CASSLNKGAGETQYF.

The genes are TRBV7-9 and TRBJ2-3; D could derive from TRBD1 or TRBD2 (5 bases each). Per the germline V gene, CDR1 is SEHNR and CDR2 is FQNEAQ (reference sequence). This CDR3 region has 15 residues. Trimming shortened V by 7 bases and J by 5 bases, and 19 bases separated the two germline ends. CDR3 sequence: CASNKEGEPLDTQYF. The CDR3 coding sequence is TGTGCCAGCAACAAAGAAGGGGAGCCGTTAGATACGCAGTATTTT.

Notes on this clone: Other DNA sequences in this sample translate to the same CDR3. The CDR3 DNA is TGTGCCAGCAGCTTAGGACTAGCGGGTGGCACAGATACGCAGTATTTT. Encoded protein: CASSLGLAGGTDTQYF. This chain joins TRBV7-2 and TRBJ2-3; TRBD2 agrees at 10 bases. The CDR3 has 16 residues. V lost 1 base to trimming and J lost 1 base; unmatched junction nucleotides: 2. Germline V gene data show CDR1 as SGHTA and CDR2 as FQGNSA.

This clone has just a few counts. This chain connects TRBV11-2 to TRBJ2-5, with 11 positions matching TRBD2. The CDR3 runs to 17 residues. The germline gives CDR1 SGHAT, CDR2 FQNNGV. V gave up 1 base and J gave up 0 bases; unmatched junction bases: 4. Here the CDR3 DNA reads TGTGCCAGCAGCTTAGGTGGGACTAGCGGCTACCAAGAGACCCAGTACTTC. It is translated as CASSLGGTSGYQETQYF.

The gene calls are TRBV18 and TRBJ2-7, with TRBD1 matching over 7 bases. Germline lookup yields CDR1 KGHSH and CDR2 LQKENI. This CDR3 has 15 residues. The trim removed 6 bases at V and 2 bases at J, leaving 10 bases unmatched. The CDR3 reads CASSWTGYGAYEQYF. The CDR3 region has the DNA TGTGCCAGCTCTTGGACAGGATACGGGGCCTACGAGCAGTACTTC.

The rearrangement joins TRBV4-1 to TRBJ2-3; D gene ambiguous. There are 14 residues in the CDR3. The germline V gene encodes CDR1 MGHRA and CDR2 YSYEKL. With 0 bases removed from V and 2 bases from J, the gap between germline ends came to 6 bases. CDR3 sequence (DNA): TGCGCCAGCAGCCAAGACCCGAACACAGATACGCAGTATTTT. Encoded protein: CASSQDPNTDTQYF.

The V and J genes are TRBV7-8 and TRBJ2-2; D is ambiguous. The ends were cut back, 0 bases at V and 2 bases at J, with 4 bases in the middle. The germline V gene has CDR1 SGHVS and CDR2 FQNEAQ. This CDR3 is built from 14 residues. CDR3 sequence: CASSLARNTGELFF. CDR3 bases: TGTGCCAGCAGCTTAGCTAGAAACACCGGGGAGCTGTTTTTT.

Here the CDR3 reads CASSPSSGAPGELFF. The DNA for the CDR3 is TGTGCCAGCAGCCCCTCGTCGGGGGCGCCCGGGGAGCTGTTTTTT. This chain links TRBV5-5 with TRBJ2-2; possibly TRBD1 or TRBD2 for D (6 bases each). The germline V and J ends were trimmed by 4 bases and 6 bases, with 16 bases remaining between them. In germline, CDR1 is SGHKS, CDR2 YYEKEE (reference sequence). The CDR3 consists of 15 residues.

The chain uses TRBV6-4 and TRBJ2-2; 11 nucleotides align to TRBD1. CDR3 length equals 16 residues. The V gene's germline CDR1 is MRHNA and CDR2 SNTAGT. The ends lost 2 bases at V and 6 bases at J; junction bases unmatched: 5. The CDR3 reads CASSDGPGQGAGELFF. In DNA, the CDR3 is TGTGCCAGCAGTGACGGGCCGGGACAGGGGGCCGGGGAGCTGTTTTTT.

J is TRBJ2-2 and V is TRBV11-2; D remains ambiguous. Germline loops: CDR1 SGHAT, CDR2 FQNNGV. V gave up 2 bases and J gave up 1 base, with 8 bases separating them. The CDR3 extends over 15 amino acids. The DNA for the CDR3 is TGTGCCAGCAGCTTAATAGGAAAGAACACCGGGGAGCTGTTTTTT. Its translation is CASSLIGKNTGELFF. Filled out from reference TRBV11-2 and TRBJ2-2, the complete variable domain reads EAGVAQSPRYKIIEKRQSVAFWCNPISGHATLYWYQQILGQGPKLLIQFQNNGVVDDSQLPKDRFSAERLKGVDSTLKIQPAKLEDSAVYLCASSLIGKNTGELFFGEGSRLTVL.

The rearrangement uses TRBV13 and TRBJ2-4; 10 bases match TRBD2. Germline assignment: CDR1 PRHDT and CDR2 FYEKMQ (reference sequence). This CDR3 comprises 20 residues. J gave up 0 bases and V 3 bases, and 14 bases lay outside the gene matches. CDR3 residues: CASSFWLAGAPPEAKNIQYF. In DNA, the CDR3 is TGTGCCAGCAGCTTTTGGCTAGCGGGAGCCCCCCCAGAAGCCAAAAACATTCAGTACTTC.

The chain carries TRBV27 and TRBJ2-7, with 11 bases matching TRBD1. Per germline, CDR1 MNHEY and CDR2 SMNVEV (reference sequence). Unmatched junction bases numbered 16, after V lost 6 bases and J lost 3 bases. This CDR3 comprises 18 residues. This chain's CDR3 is CASSQPPPGTGGLYEQYF. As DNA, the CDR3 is TGTGCCAGCAGCCAACCCCCCCCCGGGACAGGGGGACTCTACGAGCAGTACTTC.

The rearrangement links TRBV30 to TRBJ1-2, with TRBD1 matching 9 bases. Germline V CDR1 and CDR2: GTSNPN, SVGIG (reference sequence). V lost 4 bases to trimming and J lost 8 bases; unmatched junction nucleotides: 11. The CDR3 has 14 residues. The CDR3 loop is CAWTPGQGTAGYTF. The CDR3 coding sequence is TGTGCCTGGACCCCGGGACAGGGCACTGCAGGCTACACCTTC. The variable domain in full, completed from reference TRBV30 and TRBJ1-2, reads SQTIHQWPATLVQPVGSPLSLECTVEGTSNPNLYWYRQAAGRGLQLLFYSVGIGQISSEVPQNLSASRPQDRQFILSSKKLLLSDSGFYLCAWTPGQGTAGYTFGSGTRLTVV.

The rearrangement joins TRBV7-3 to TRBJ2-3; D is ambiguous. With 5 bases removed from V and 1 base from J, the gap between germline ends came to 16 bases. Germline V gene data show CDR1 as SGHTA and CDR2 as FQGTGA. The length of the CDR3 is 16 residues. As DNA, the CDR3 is TGTGCCAGCAGCCCCGACCTCGGCCGCGGCACAGATACGCAGTATTTT. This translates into CASSPDLGRGTDTQYF.

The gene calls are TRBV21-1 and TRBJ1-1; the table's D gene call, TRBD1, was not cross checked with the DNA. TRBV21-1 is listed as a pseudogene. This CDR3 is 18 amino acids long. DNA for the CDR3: TGTGCCAGCAGCAATGAGGAGGAGACAGGGGGCGCGGTTACTGAAGCTTTCTTT. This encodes CASSNEEETGGAVTEAFF.

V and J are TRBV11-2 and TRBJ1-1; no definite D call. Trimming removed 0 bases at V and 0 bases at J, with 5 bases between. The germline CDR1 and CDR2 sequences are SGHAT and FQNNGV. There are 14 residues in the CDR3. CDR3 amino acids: CASSLDGLNTEAFF. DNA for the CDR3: TGTGCCAGCAGCTTAGACGGGTTGAACACTGAAGCTTTCTTT.

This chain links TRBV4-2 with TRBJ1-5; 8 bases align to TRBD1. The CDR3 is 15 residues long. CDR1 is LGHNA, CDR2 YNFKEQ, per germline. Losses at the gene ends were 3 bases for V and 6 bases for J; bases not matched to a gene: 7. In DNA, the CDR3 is TGTGCCAGCAGCCAGGGCGGGACAGGTGGTCAGCCCCAGCATTTT. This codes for CASSQGGTGGQPQHF.

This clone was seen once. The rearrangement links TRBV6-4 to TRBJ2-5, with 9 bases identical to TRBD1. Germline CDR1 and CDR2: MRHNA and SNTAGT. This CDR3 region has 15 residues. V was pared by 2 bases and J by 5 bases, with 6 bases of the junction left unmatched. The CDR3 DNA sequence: TGTGCCAGCAGTGACCCCGGGACAGGGAAGGAGACCCAGTACTTC. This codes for CASSDPGTGKETQYF.

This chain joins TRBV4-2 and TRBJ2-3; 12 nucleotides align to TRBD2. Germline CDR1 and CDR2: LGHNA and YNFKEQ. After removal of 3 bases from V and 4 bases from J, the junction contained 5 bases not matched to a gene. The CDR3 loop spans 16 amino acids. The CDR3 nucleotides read TGTGCCAGCAGCCAGAGGACTAGCGGGGCGGCAGATACGCAGTATTTT. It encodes CASSQRTSGAADTQYF.

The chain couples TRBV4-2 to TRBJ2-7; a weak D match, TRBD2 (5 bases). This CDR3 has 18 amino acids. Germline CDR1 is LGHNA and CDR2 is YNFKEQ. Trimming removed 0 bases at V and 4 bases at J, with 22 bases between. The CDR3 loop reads CASSQDGPRSRGWYEQYF. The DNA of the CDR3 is TGTGCCAGCAGCCAAGACGGTCCCCGGTCTCGCGGGTGGTACGAGCAGTACTTC.

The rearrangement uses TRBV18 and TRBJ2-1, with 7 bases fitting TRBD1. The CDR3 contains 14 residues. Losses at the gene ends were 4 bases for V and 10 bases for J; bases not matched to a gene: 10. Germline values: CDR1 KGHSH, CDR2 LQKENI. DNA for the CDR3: TGTGCCAGCTCACGTTCAGGGCCGACAGGGGAGCAGTTCTTC. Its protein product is CASSRSGPTGEQFF.

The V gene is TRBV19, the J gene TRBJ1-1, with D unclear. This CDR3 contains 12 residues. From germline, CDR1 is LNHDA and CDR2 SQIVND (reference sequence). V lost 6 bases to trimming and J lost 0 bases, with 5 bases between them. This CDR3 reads CASRAVNTEAFF. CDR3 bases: TGTGCCAGTAGAGCGGTGAACACTGAAGCTTTCTTT.

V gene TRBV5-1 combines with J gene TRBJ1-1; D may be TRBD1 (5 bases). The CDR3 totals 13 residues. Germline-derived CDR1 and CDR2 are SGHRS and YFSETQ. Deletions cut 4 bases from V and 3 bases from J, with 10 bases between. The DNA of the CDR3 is TGCGCCAGCAGCGGGGCCCCGGACACTGAAGCTTTCTTT. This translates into CASSGAPDTEAFF. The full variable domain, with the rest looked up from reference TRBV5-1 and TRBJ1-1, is KAGVTQTPRYLIKTRGQQVTLSCSPISGHRSVSWYQQTPGQGLQFLFEYFSETQRNKGNFPGRFSGRQFSNSRSEMNVSTLELGDSALYLCASSGAPDTEAFFGQGTRLTVV.

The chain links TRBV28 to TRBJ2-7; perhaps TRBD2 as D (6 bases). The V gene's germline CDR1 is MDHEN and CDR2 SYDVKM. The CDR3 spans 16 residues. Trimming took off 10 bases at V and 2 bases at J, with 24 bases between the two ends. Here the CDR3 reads CATSTLWGTQTYEQYF. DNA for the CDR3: TGTGCCACCTCCACGCTTTGGGGGACTCAAACCTACGAGCAGTACTTC. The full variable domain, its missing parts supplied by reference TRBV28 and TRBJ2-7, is DVKVTQSSRYLVKRTGEKVFLECVQDMDHENMFWYRQDPGLGLRLIYFSYDVKMKEKGDIPEGYSVSREKKERFSLILESASTNQTSMYLCATSTLWGTQTYEQYFGPGTRLTVT.

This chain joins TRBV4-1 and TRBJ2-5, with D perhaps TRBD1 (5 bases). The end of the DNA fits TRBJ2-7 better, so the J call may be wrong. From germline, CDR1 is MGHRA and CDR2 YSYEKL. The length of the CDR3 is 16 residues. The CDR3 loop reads CASSQDYSAGTYEQYF. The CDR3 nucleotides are TGCGCCAGCAGCCAAGATTACTCAGCAGGGACCTACGAGCAGTACTTC.